Below, 7 T cell receptor beta chains from the same sample are listed, as sequenced in a study of T cells in localized non-small cell lung cancer. TCRdb's copy holds only in-frame clones and misses some; the assay was immunoSEQ multiplex PCR. The sample records about a thousand clones, 20% being singletons. The source was normal lung tissue next to the tumor, collected before any cancer treatment. The receptor set was obtained from a woman between 35 and 75 years old with stage II lung adenocarcinoma.

This clone is judged medium-sized. The chain employs TRBV11-3 and TRBJ2-7; 9 positions agree with TRBD2. The germline gives CDR1 SGHNT, CDR2 YENEEA. The CDR3 runs 16 residues. The V segment lost 2 bases and the J segment 6 bases; nucleotides outside the gene matches: 11. DNA of the CDR3: TGTGCCAGCAGCTTACAGGGAGTAGCGGGAGCCAGCGAGCAGTACTTC. Translation: CASSLQGVAGASEQYF. Drawing the rest from reference TRBV11-3 and TRBJ2-7, the complete variable domain is EAGVVQSPRYKIIEKKQPVAFWCNPISGHNTLYWYLQNLGQGPELLIRYENEEAVDDSQLPKDRFSAERLKGVDSTLKIQPAELGDSAVYLCASSLQGVAGASEQYFGPGTRLTVT.

J is TRBJ2-2 and V is TRBV11-3; no firm D call. Germline CDR1 reads SGHNT; CDR2 reads YENEEA. The CDR3 length is 16 residues. The germline V and J ends were trimmed by 4 bases and 3 bases, with 15 bases remaining between them. CDR3 region: CASSSNRLEDTGELFF. The CDR3 nucleotides are TGTGCCAGCAGCTCAAACCGGCTAGAGGACACCGGGGAGCTGTTTTTT. Looking up the rest from reference TRBV11-3 and TRBJ2-2 gives the full variable domain: EAGVVQSPRYKIIEKKQPVAFWCNPISGHNTLYWYLQNLGQGPELLIRYENEEAVDDSQLPKDRFSAERLKGVDSTLKIQPAELGDSAVYLCASSSNRLEDTGELFFGEGSRLTVL.

This clone was observed a few times. The chain's CDR3 is CASSRGPLGNEQFF. Here the CDR3 DNA reads TGTGCCAGCAGCCGGGGACCCCTAGGCAATGAGCAGTTCTTC. The V call is TRBV6-8, the J call TRBJ2-1; tentatively, D is TRBD1 or TRBD2 (5 bases each). The V end lost 6 bases, the J end lost 6 bases, and 15 bases lay between the germline ends. The CDR3 is 14 amino acids. Germline V lookup: CDR1 MNHGY, CDR2 SAAAGT.

This sequence joins TRBV19 and TRBJ1-2, with unresolved D. Germline V gene lookup returns CDR1 LNHDA and CDR2 SQIVND (reference sequence). The CDR3 covers 12 residues. Trimming cost V 10 bases and J 4 bases, with 13 bases left between them. CDR3 sequence reads: CATRYGPYGYTF. CDR3 coding DNA: TGTGCCACCAGATACGGCCCCTATGGCTACACCTTC. Looking up the rest from reference TRBV19 and TRBJ1-2 gives the full variable domain: DGGITQSPKYLFRKEGQNVTLSCEQNLNHDAMYWYRQDPGQGLRLIYYSQIVNDFQKGDIAEGYSVSREKKESFPLTVTSAQKNPTAFYLCATRYGPYGYTFGSGTRLTVV.

This rearrangement joins TRBV19 to TRBJ1-1; 8 bases map to TRBD1. In germline, CDR1 is LNHDA, CDR2 SQIVND (reference sequence). V lost 6 bases to trimming and J lost 1 base; unmatched junction nucleotides: 7. CDR3 size: 15 residues. CDR3 in amino acids: CASSRSGTGNTEAFF. The CDR3 DNA sequence: TGTGCCAGTAGCCGGTCCGGGACAGGGAACACTGAAGCTTTCTTT.

V gene TRBV28 combines with J gene TRBJ2-7; the D gene is possibly TRBD1 (6 bases). V shed 3 bases and J shed 4 bases, with 13 bases lying between them. From germline, CDR1 is MDHEN and CDR2 SYDVKM. The CDR3 has 14 amino acids. This CDR3 reads CASSFPGTPYEQYF. Written as DNA, the CDR3 is TGTGCCAGCAGTTTTCCCGGGACACCATACGAGCAGTACTTC. The whole variable domain, filled in from reference TRBV28 and TRBJ2-7, reads DVKVTQSSRYLVKRTGEKVFLECVQDMDHENMFWYRQDPGLGLRLIYFSYDVKMKEKGDIPEGYSVSREKKERFSLILESASTNQTSMYLCASSFPGTPYEQYFGPGTRLTVT.

The table lists this clone with a few counts. This rearrangement joins TRBV19 to TRBJ1-3; D gene unclear. V was trimmed by 5 bases and J by 0 bases, leaving 11 bases between them. Germline V CDR1 and CDR2: LNHDA, SQIVND (reference sequence). This CDR3 has 15 residues. Written as DNA, the CDR3 is TGTGCCAGTAGTGAGCGTCCTCTCTCTGGAAACACCATATATTTT. Its translation: CASSERPLSGNTIYF.